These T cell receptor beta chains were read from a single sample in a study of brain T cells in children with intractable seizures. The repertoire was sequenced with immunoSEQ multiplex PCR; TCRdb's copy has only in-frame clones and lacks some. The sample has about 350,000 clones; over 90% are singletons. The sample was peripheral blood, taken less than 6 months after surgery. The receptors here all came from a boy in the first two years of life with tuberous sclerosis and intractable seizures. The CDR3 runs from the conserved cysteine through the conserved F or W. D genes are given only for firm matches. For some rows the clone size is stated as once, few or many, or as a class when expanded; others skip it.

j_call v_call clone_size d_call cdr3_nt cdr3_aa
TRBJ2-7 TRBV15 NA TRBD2 TGTGCCACCAGCAGCTCCGCAGCGGGAGGGTCCTACGAGCAGTACTTC CATSSSAAGGSYEQYF
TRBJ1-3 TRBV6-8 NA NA TGTGCCAGCAGTTCTCAGCGGGACACCATATATTTT CASSSQRDTIYF
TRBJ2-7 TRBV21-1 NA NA TGTGCCAGCAGCAAAGTGAGCAAAACCTACGAGCAGTACTTC CASSKVSKTYEQYF
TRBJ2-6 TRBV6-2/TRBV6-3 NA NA TGTGCCAGCAGTTCGGTTCCGAAGGCCCTCTACTCTGGGGCCAACGTCCTGACTTTC CASSSVPKALYSGANVLTF
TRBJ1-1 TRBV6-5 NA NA TGTGCCAGCAGTACCCTTCGAGGATCTGAAGCTTTCTTT CASSTLRGSEAFF
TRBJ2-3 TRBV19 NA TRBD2 TGTGCCACTGACGGGGGGACAGATACGCAGTATTTT CATDGGTDTQYF
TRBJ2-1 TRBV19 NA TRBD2 TGTGCCAGTAGTATGAGACTAGCGGGCCTGAGCTCCTACAATGAGCAGTTCTTC CASSMRLAGLSSYNEQFF
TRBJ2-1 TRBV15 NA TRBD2 TGTGCCACCAGCGCTGCCTCTAGCGGGAGTGGTAATGAGCAGTTCTTC CATSAASSGSGNEQFF
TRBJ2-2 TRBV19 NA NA TGTGCCAGTAGTCCCAGGACAGTTAAAACAAACACCGGGGAGCTGTTTTTT CASSPRTVKTNTGELFF
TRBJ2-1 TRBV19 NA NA TGTGCCAGCACAGGGATTGGGGATGAGCAGTTCTTC CASTGIGDEQFF
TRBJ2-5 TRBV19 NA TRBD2 TGTGCCAGTAGAAGCGGGAGTGAGACCCAGTACTTC CASRSGSETQYF
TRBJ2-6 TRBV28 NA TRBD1 TGTGCCAGCAGTTTGGACAGGCTCGGGGCCAACGTCCTGACTTTC CASSLDRLGANVLTF
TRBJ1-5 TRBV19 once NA TGTGCCAGTAACGGGGCCGGGTATCAGCCCCAGCATTTT CASNGAGYQPQHF
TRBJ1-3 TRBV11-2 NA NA TGTGCCAGCAGCCCACGCAGGGGAAACACCATATATTTT CASSPRRGNTIYF
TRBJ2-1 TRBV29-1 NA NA TGCAGCGTTGAAGATCATGGCAGGTTGACGGGTGAGAGACCCTACAATGAGCAGTTCTTC CSVEDHGRLTGERPYNEQFF
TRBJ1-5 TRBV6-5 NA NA TGTGCCAGCAGGGGGCAGCCCCAGCATTTT CASRGQPQHF
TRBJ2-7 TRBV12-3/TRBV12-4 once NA TGTGCCAGCAGCTTTGGGAACGAGCAGTACTTC CASSFGNEQYF
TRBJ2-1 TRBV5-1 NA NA TGCGCCAGCAGCTTGGACGCGGGGAGCTCCTACAATGAGCAGTTCTTC CASSLDAGSSYNEQFF
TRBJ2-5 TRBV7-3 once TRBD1 TGTGCCAGCAGCTTAGGCCACAGGGGGCAAGAGACCCAGTACTTC CASSLGHRGQETQYF
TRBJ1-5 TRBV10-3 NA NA TGTGCCATCAGTGAGCTAGGGCCTAGCAATCAGCCCCAGCATTTT CAISELGPSNQPQHF
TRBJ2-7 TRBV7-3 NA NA TGTGCCAGCAGCTTACTTGGCGGGAACGAGCAGTACTTC CASSLLGGNEQYF
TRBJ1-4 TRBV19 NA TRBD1 TGTGCCAGTAGTACAACACAGGGGGTAGGTGAAAAACTGTTTTTT CASSTTQGVGEKLFF
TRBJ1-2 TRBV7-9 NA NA TGTGCCAGCAGCTTTGTTACGTTTAACTATGGCTACACCTTC CASSFVTFNYGYTF
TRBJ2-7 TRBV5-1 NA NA TGCGCCAGCAGTATAAATGTGGGCGGTTCCTACGAGCAGTACTTC CASSINVGGSYEQYF
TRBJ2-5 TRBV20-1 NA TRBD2 TGCAGTGCTAGTCCTAGCGGGCACCCTCGGGAGACCCAGTACTTC CSASPSGHPRETQYF
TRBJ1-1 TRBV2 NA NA TGTGCCAGCAGTGAAGCGCCAGGCTTGAACACTGAAGCTTTCTTT CASSEAPGLNTEAFF
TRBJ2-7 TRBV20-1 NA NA TGCAGTGGTCTGGCGTCCTACGAGCAGTACTTC CSGLASYEQYF
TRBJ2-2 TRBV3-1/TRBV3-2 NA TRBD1 TGTGCCAGCAGCCAAGATCGTACAGGGGGCAACACCGGGGAGCTGTTTTTT CASSQDRTGGNTGELFF
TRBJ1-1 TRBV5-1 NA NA TGCGCCAGCAGCTTGGAATTTGCAGGGAACACTGAAGCTTTCTTT CASSLEFAGNTEAFF
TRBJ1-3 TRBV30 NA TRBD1 TGTGCCTGGAGCCTTACAGGGGGGGTTGGAAACACCATATATTTT CAWSLTGGVGNTIYF
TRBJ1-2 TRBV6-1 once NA TGTGCCAGCACTCAATCCAACTATGGCTACACCTTC CASTQSNYGYTF
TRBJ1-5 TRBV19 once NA TGTGCCAGTAGTGGGGGGAGCAGGTCTTCTAGCAATCAGCCCCAGCATTTT CASSGGSRSSSNQPQHF
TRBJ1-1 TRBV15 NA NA TGTGCCACCAGCCCACGGTCCTTTATGAACACTGAAGCTTTCTTT CATSPRSFMNTEAFF
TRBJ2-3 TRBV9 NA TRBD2 TGTGCCAGCAGCGGCTCGGGACTAGCGGGTACAGATACGCAGTATTTT CASSGSGLAGTDTQYF
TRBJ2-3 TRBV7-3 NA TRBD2 TGTGCCAGCAGCCCGCGGGGGGGCCTCACAGATACGCAGTATTTT CASSPRGGLTDTQYF
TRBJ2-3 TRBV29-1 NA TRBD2 TGCAGCGCCACTAGCGGGGGCTCTCCGGCAGATACGCAGTATTTT CSATSGGSPADTQYF
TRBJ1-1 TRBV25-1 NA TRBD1 TGTGCCAGCAGTGCACAGGGGTTCACTGAAGCTTTCTTT CASSAQGFTEAFF
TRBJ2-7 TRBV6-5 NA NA TGTGCCAGCAGGGGGACTTCAACCTACGAGCAGTACTTC CASRGTSTYEQYF
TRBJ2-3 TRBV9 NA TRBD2 TGTGCCAGCAGCGTACTTAGTGGGACTAGGGATCGGTCAGATACGCAGTATTTT CASSVLSGTRDRSDTQYF
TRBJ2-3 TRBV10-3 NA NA TGTGCCATCAGGAGGACGAGCGAAGATGGTAATACGCAGTATTTT CAIRRTSEDGNTQYF
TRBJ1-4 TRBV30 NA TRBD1 TGTGCCTGGAGTCGCAATTGGGACACTACAGGGGTAATGGGGAAACTGTTTTTT CAWSRNWDTTGVMGKLFF
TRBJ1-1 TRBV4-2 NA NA TGTGCCAGCAGCCAAGATACAGGGAACACTGAAGCTTTCTTT CASSQDTGNTEAFF
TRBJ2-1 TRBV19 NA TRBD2 TGTGCCAGTAGACTAGCGGTTAGCTCCTACAATGAGCAGTTCTTC CASRLAVSSYNEQFF